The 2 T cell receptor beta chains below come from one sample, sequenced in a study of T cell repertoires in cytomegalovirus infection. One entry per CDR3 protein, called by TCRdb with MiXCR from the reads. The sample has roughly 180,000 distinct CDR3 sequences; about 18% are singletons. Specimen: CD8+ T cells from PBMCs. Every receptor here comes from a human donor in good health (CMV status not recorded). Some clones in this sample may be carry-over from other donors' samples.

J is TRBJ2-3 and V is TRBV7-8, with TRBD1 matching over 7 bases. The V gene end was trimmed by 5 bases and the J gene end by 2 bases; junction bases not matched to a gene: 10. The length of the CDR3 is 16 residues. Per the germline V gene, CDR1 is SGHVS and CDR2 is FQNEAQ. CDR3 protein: CASSVNRGPNTDTQYF. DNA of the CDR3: TGTGCCAGCAGCGTAAACAGGGGACCTAACACAGATACGCAGTATTTT.

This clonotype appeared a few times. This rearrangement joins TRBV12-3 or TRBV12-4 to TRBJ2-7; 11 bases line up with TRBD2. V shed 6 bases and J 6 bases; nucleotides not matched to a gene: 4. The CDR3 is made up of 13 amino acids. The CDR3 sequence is CASSEGLAVEQYF. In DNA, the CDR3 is TGTGCCAGCAGCGAGGGACTAGCGGTCGAGCAGTACTTC.